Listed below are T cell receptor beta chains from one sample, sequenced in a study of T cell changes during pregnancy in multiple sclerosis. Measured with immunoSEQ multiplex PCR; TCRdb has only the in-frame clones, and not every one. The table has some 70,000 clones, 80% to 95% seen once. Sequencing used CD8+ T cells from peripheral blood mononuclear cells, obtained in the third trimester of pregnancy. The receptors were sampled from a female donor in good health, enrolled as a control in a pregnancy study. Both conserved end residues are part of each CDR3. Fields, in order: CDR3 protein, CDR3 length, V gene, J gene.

CDR3 protein: CASSLSDRAYEQYF; CDR3 length: 14; V gene: TRBV27; J gene: TRBJ2-7
CDR3 protein: CASQDSGAPEAFF; CDR3 length: 13; V gene: TRBV27; J gene: TRBJ1-1
CDR3 protein: CAWSVLNREQYF; CDR3 length: 12; V gene: TRBV30; J gene: TRBJ2-7
CDR3 protein: CASSFDRNYEQYF; CDR3 length: 13; V gene: TRBV5-1; J gene: TRBJ2-7
CDR3 protein: CASSLQGSYGYTF; CDR3 length: 13; V gene: TRBV5-6; J gene: TRBJ1-2
CDR3 protein: CASSLGRTGLTYEQYF; CDR3 length: 16; V gene: TRBV11-2; J gene: TRBJ2-7
CDR3 protein: CASSLSRVDEKLFF; CDR3 length: 14; V gene: TRBV5-4; J gene: TRBJ1-4
CDR3 protein: CASSSGGLANEQYF; CDR3 length: 14; V gene: TRBV11-3; J gene: TRBJ2-7
CDR3 protein: CASSVAQTNTEAFF; CDR3 length: 14; V gene: TRBV9; J gene: TRBJ1-1
CDR3 protein: CASSPGGTSGSYEQYF; CDR3 length: 16; V gene: TRBV4-1; J gene: TRBJ2-7
CDR3 protein: CASSLDGQSSTDTQYF; CDR3 length: 16; V gene: TRBV11-3; J gene: TRBJ2-3
CDR3 protein: CASRDRGERSTEAFF; CDR3 length: 15; V gene: TRBV19; J gene: TRBJ1-1
CDR3 protein: CASSPGTDSGNTIYF; CDR3 length: 15; V gene: TRBV4-3; J gene: TRBJ1-3
CDR3 protein: CASSLGVLAGTGSVEKLFF; CDR3 length: 19; V gene: TRBV7-9; J gene: TRBJ1-4
CDR3 protein: CASSGTGQETQYF; CDR3 length: 13; V gene: TRBV7-9; J gene: TRBJ2-5
CDR3 protein: CASSEPTGPRAFF; CDR3 length: 13; V gene: TRBV25-1; J gene: TRBJ1-1